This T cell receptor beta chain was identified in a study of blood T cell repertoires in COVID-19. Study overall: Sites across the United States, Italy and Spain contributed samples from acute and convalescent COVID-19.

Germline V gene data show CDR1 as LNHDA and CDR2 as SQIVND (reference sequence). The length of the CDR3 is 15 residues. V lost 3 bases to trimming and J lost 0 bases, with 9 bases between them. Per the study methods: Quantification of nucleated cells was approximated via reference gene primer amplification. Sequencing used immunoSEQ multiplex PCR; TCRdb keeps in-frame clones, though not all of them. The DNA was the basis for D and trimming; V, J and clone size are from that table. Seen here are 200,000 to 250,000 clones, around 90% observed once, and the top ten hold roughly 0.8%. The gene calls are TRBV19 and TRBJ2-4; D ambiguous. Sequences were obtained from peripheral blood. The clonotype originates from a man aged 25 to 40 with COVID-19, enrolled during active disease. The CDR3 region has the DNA TGTGCCAGTAGTATTCTATCTAGAGCCAAAAACATTCAGTACTTC. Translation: CASSILSRAKNIQYF.